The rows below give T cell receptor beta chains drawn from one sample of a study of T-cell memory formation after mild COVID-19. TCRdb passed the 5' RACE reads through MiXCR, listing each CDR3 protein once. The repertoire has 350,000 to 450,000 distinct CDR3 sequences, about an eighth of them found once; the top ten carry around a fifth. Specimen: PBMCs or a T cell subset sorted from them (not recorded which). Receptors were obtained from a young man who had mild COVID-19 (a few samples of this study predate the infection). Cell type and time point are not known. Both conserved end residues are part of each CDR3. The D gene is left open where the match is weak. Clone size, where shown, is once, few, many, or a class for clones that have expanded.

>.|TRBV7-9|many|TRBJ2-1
CASSFAPGVNEQFF
TGTGCCAGCAGCTTCGCCCCAGGGGTAAATGAGCAGTTCTTC
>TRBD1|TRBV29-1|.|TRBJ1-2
CSAGGGQDHYGYTF
TGCAGCGCCGGGGGGGGACAGGACCACTATGGCTACACCTTC
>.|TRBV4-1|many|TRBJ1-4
CASSQDWVLFF
TGCGCCAGCAGCCAAGATTGGGTGCTGTTTTTT
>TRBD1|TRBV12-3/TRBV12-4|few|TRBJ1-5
CASSPRQGAGVGQPQHF
TGTGCCAGCAGCCCTAGACAGGGGGCGGGGGTTGGACAGCCCCAGCATTTT
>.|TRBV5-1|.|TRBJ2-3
CASSLARGPRPSTDTQYF
TGCGCCAGCAGCTTGGCCAGGGGACCGCGACCATCCACAGATACGCAGTATTTT
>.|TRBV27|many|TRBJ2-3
CASSSRETLTDTQYF
TGTGCCAGCAGCAGCCGGGAGACGTTGACAGATACGCAGTATTTT
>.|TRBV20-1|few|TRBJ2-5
CSASTTWRTQETQYF
TGCAGTGCGAGCACCACTTGGCGGACCCAAGAGACCCAGTACTTC
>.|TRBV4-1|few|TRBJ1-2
CASSQGLANYGYTF
TGCGCCAGCAGCCAAGGACTGGCTAACTATGGCTACACCTTC
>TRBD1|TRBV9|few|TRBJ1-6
CASSLSDRGRPLHF
TGTGCCAGCAGTTTATCAGACAGGGGGAGACCCCTCCACTTT
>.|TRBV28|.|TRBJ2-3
CASSSGEVDTQYF
TGTGCCAGCAGTTCGGGGGAGGTAGATACGCAGTATTTT
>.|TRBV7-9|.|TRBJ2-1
CASSSPPRFNNEQFF
TGTGCCAGCAGCTCACCGCCCCGGTTCAACAATGAGCAGTTCTTC
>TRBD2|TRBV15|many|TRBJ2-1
CATRLAGVSYNEQFF
TGTGCCACCAGACTAGCGGGGGTCTCCTACAATGAGCAGTTCTTC
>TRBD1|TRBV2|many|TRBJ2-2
CATWAGQGGTGELFF
TGTGCCACCTGGGCGGGACAGGGGGGGACCGGGGAGCTGTTTTTT
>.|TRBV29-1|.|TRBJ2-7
CSFRDGSSYEQYF
TGCAGCTTTCGGGACGGGAGCTCCTACGAGCAGTACTTC
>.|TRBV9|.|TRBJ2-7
CASSAICYEQYF
TGTGCCAGTTCGGCCATCTGCTACGAGCAGTACTTC
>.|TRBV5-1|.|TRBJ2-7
CASSSAGTPYEQYF
TGCGCCAGCAGCTCCGCCGGGACGCCCTACGAGCAGTACTTC
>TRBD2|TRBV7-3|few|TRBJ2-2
CASSLSGGPNTGELFF
TGTGCCAGCAGTCTCAGCGGGGGCCCGAACACCGGGGAGCTGTTTTTT
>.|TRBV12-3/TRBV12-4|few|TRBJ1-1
CASSSLQSTEAFF
TGTGCCAGCAGTTCTCTGCAGAGCACTGAAGCTTTCTTT
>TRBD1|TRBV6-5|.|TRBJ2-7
CASSTRDRVYEQYF
TGTGCCAGCAGTACTAGGGACAGAGTCTACGAGCAGTACTTC
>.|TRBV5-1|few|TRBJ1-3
CASSSSFSGNTIYF
TGCGCCAGCAGCTCCTCCTTTTCGGGGAACACCATATATTTT
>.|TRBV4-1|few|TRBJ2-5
CASSQGRRVETQYF
TGCGCCAGCAGCCAAGGTCGACGGGTAGAGACCCAGTACTTC
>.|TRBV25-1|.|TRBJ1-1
CASSGQGMRTEAFF
TGTGCCAGCAGTGGGCAGGGGATGAGGACTGAAGCTTTCTTT
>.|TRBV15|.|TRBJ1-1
CATSRDTMNTEAFF
TGTGCCACCAGCAGAGATACCATGAACACTGAAGCTTTCTTT
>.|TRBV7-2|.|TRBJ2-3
CASSLDSPNKDTDTQYF
TGTGCCAGCAGCTTAGACAGCCCAAACAAGGACACAGATACGCAGTATTTT
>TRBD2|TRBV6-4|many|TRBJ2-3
CASSASGGDSTDTQYF
TGTGCCAGCAGTGCTAGCGGGGGGGATTCCACAGATACGCAGTATTTT
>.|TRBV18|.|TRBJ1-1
CASSPRSPSAHTEAFF
TGTGCCAGCTCACCAAGGAGTCCGTCCGCGCACACTGAAGCTTTCTTT
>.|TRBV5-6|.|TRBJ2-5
CASSLWRETQYF
TGTGCCAGCAGCTTGTGGAGAGAGACCCAGTACTTC
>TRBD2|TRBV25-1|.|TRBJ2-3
CASTKRGAGTDTQYF
TGTGCCAGCACCAAGCGGGGGGCCGGCACAGATACGCAGTATTTT
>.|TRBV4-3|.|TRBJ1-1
CASSQDYSSINTEAFF
TGCGCCAGCAGCCAAGATTATTCGAGCATCAACACTGAAGCTTTCTTT
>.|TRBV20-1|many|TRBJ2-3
CSATRGGPTSTDTQYF
TGCAGTGCCACGCGAGGCGGGCCGACTAGCACAGATACGCAGTATTTT
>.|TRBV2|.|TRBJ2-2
CASRGGQYTGELFF
TGTGCCAGCAGGGGAGGACAGTACACCGGGGAGCTGTTTTTT
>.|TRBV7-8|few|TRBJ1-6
CASSSNPPGRNSPLHF
TGTGCCAGCAGCTCCAACCCTCCGGGAAGAAATTCACCCCTCCACTTT
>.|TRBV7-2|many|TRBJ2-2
CASSLQGGTTGELFF
TGTGCCAGCAGCCTGCAGGGGGGAACTACCGGGGAGCTGTTTTTT
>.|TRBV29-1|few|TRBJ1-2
CSVDERGNDGYTF
TGCAGCGTTGATGAACGGGGGAACGATGGCTACACCTTC
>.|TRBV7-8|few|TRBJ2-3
CATSTPGPRDTQYF
TGTGCCACCTCGACGCCGGGACCCAGGGATACGCAGTATTTT
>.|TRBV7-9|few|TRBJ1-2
CASSKGGLYGYTF
TGTGCCAGCAGCAAGGGCGGACTATATGGCTACACCTTC
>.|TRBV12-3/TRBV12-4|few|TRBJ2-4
CASSFNSNGNIQYF
TGTGCCAGCAGTTTTAATAGCAACGGGAACATTCAGTACTTC
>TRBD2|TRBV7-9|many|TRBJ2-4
CASSFRGVDKNIQYF
TGTGCCAGCAGCTTCCGGGGGGTGGACAAAAACATTCAGTACTTC
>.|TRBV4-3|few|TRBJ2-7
CASSPRGDSGQYF
TGCGCCAGCAGCCCCAGGGGGGATAGCGGGCAGTACTTC
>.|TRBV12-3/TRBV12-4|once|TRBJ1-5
CASSFWGNHPQHF
TGTGCCAGCAGTTTCTGGGGAAATCATCCCCAGCATTTT
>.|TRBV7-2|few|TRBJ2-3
CASSLQWGARVDTQYF
TGTGCCAGCAGCTTACAGTGGGGGGCCCGGGTAGATACGCAGTATTTT